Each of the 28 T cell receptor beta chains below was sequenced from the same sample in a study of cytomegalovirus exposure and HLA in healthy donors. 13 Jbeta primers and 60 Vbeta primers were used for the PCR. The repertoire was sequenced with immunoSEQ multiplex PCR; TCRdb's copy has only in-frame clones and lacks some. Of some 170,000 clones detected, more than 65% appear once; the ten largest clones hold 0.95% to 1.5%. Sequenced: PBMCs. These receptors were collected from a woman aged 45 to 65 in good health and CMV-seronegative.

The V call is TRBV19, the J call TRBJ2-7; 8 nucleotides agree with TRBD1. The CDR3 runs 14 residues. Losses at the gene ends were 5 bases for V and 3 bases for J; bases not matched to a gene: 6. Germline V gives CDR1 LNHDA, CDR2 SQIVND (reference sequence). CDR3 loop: CASSPDTGGYEQYF. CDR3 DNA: TGTGCCAGTAGTCCGGATACAGGGGGCTACGAGCAGTACTTC.

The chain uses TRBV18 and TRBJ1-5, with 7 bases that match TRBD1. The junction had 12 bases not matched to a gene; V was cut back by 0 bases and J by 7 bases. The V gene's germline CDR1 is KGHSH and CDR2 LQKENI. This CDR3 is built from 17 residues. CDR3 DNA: TGTGCCAGCTCACCACCTGCGGGACAGCCCTTGAGGCAGCCCCAGCATTTT. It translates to CASSPPAGQPLRQPQHF.

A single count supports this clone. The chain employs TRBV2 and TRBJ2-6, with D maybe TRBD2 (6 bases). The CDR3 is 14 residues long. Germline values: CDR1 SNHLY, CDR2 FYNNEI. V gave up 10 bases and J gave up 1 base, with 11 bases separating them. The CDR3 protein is CATRGRSGANVLTF. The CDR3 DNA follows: TGTGCCACCCGGGGGAGGTCTGGGGCCAACGTCCTGACTTTC.

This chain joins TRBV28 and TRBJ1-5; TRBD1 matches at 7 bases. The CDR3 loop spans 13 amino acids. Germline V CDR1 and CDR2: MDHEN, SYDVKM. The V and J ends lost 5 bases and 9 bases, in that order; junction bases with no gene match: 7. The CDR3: CASSPRQGRPQHF. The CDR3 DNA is TGTGCCAGCAGTCCACGACAGGGCCGGCCCCAGCATTTT. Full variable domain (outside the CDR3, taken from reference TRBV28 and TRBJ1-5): DVKVTQSSRYLVKRTGEKVFLECVQDMDHENMFWYRQDPGLGLRLIYFSYDVKMKEKGDIPEGYSVSREKKERFSLILESASTNQTSMYLCASSPRQGRPQHFGDGTRLSIL.

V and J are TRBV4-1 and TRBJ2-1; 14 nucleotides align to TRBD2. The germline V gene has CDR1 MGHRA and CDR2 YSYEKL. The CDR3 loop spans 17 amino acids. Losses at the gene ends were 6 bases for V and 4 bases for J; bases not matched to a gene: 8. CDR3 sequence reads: CASSRLAGGEGYNEQFF. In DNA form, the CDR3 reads TGCGCCAGCAGTAGACTAGCGGGAGGGGAGGGGTACAATGAGCAGTTCTTC.

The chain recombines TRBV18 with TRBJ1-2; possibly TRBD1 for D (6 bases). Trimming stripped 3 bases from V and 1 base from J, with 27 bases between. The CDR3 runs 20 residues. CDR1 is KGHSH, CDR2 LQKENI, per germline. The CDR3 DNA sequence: TGTGCCAGCTCACCGTTTCAACCCCGGGACACAGACTATCTTAACTATGGCTACACCTTC. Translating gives CASSPFQPRDTDYLNYGYTF.

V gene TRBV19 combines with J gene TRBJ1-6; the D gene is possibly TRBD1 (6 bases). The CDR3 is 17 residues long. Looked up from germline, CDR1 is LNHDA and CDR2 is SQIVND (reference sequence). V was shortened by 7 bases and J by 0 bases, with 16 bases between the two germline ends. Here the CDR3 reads CASTTRGQSSYNSPLHF. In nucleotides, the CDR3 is TGTGCCAGTACCACGAGAGGACAGAGCTCCTATAATTCACCCCTCCACTTT.

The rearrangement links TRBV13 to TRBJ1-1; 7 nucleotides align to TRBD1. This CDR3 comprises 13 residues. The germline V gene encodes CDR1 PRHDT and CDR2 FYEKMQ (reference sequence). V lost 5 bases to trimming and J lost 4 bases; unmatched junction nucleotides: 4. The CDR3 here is CASSRQGGTEAFF. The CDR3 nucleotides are TGTGCCAGCAGCCGACAGGGAGGCACTGAAGCTTTCTTT.

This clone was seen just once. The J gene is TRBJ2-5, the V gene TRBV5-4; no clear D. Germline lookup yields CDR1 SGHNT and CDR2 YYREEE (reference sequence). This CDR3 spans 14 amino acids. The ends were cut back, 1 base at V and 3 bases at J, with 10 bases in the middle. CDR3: CASSLSGLKETQYF. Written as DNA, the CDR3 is TGTGCCAGCAGCTTGTCTGGGCTTAAAGAGACCCAGTACTTC.

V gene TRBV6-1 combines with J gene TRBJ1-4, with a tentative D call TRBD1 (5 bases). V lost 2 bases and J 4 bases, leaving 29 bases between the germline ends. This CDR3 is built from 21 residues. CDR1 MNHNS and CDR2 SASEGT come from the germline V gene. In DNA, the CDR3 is TGTGCCAGCAGTGAAAGACCTTCGGTCCGACACGACGGACACGTTAATGAAAAACTGTTTTTT. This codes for CASSERPSVRHDGHVNEKLFF.

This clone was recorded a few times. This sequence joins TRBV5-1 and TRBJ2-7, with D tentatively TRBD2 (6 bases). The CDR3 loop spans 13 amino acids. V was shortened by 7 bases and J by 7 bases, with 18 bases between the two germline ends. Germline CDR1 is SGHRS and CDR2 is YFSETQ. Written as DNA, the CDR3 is TGCGCCAGCTCCCGGGGACTGGGAACAGAGCAGTACTTC. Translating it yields CASSRGLGTEQYF.

The CDR3 nucleotides read TGTGCCAGCAGCCTTTGGAACACTGAAGCTTTCTTT. Translated, it gives CASSLWNTEAFF. The genes are TRBV7-9 and TRBJ1-1; no definite D call. The V and J ends lost 5 bases and 1 base respectively, with 5 bases between them. Germline CDR1 is SEHNR and CDR2 is FQNEAQ (reference sequence). The CDR3 is made up of 12 amino acids.

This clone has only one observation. The CDR3 loop reads CASSSSYGYTF. For the CDR3, the DNA is TGTGCCAGCAGCTCCAGTTATGGCTACACCTTC. The chain carries TRBV7-2 and TRBJ1-2; D unresolved. Per the germline V gene, CDR1 is SGHTA and CDR2 is FQGNSA. V was cut by 4 bases and J by 5 bases, with 5 bases left in between. This CDR3 is 11 amino acids long. The full variable domain, rest sourced from reference TRBV7-2 and TRBJ1-2, is GAGVSQSPSNKVTEKGKDVELRCDPISGHTALYWYRQSLGQGLEFLIYFQGNSAPDKSGLPSDRFSAERTGGSVSTLTIQRTQQEDSAVYLCASSSSYGYTFGSGTRLTVV.

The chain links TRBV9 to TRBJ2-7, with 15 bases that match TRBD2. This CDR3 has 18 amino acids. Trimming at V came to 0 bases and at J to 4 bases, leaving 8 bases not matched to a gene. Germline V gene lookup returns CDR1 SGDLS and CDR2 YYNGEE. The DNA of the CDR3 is TGTGCCAGCAGCGTAGGGACTAGCGGGAGGGGGAAAAATTACGAGCAGTACTTC. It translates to CASSVGTSGRGKNYEQYF.

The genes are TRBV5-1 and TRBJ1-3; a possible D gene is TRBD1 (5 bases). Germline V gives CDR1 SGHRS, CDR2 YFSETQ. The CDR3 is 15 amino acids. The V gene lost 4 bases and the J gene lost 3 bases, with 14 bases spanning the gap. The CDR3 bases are TGCGCCAGCAGCCAATGGCGGGGCGGTGGAAACACCATATATTTT. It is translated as CASSQWRGGGNTIYF.

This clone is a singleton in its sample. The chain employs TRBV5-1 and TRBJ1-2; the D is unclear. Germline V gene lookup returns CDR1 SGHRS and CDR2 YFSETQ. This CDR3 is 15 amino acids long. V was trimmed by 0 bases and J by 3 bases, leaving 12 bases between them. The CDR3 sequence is CASSLGWGADYGYTF. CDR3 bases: TGCGCCAGCAGCTTGGGGTGGGGAGCGGACTATGGCTACACCTTC.

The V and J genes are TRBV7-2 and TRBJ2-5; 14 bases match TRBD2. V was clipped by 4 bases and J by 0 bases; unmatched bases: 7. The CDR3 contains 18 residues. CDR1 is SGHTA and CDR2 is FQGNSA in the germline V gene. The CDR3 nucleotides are TGTGCCAGCAGCTCCGGACTAGCGGGGGGAGTGTACCAAGAGACCCAGTACTTC. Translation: CASSSGLAGGVYQETQYF.

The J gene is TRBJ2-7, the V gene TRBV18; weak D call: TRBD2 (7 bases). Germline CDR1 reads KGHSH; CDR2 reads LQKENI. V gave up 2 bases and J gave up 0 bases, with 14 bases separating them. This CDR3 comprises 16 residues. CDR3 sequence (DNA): TGTGCCAGCTCACCAGGGGGGGGCACGAGCTCCTACGAGCAGTACTTC. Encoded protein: CASSPGGGTSSYEQYF.

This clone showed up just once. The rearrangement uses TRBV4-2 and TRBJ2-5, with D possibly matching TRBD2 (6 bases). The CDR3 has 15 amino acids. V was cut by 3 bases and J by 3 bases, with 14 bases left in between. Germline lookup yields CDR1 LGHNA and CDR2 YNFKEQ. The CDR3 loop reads CASSHDRLEKETQYF. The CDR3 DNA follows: TGTGCCAGCAGCCACGATCGACTAGAAAAAGAGACCCAGTACTTC.

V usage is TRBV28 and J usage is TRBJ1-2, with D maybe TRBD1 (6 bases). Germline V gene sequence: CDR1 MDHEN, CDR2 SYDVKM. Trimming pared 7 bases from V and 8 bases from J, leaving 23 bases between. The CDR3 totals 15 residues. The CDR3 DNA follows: TGTGCCAGCATTCCTAAGTGGCAGGGGAAAGGAGGCTACACCTTC. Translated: CASIPKWQGKGGYTF.

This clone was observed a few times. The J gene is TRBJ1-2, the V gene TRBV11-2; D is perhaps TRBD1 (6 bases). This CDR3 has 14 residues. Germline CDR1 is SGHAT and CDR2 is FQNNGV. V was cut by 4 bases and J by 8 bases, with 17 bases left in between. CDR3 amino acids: CASSSLRGGRGYTF. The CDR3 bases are TGTGCCAGCAGCTCGCTGAGGGGGGGAAGGGGCTACACCTTC.

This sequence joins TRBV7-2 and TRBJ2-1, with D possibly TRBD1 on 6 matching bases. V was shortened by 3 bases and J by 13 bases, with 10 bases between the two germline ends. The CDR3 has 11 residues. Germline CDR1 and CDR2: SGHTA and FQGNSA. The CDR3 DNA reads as TGTGCCAGCAGCTTGCCGGGACAACAGTTCTTC. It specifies CASSLPGQQFF.

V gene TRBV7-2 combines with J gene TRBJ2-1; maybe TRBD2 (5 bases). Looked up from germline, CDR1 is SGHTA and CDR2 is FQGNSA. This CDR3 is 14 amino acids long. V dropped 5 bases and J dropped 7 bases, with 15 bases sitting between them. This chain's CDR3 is CASSSGLFPNEQFF. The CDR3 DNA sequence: TGTGCCAGCAGCAGTGGACTGTTCCCTAATGAGCAGTTCTTC.

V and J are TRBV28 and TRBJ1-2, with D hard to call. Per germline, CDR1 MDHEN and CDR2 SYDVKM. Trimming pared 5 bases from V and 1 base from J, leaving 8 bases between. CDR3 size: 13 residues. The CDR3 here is CASSPGVNYGYTF. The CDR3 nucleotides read TGTGCCAGCAGTCCGGGAGTTAACTATGGCTACACCTTC.

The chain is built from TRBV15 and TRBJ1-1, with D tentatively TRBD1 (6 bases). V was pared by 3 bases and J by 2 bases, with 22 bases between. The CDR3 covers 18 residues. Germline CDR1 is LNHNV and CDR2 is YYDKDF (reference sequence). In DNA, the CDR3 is TGTGCCACCAGCAGCAAATCTGGGACATCCAGGACTAACACTGAAGCTTTCTTT. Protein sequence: CATSSKSGTSRTNTEAFF.

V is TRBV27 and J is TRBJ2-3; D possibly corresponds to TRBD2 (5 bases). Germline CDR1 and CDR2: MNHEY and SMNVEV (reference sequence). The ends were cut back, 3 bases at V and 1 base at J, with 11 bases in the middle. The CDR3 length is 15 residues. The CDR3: CASSFFAGGTDTQYF. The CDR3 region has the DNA TGTGCCAGCAGTTTCTTCGCGGGCGGCACAGATACGCAGTATTTT.

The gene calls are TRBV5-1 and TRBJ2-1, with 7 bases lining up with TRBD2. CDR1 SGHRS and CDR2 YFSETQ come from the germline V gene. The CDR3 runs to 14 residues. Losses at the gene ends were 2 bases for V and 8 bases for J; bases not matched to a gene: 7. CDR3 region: CASSFGLGVYEQFF. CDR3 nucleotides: TGCGCCAGCAGCTTTGGACTAGGGGTATATGAGCAGTTCTTC. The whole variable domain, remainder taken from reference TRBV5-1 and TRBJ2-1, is KAGVTQTPRYLIKTRGQQVTLSCSPISGHRSVSWYQQTPGQGLQFLFEYFSETQRNKGNFPGRFSGRQFSNSRSEMNVSTLELGDSALYLCASSFGLGVYEQFFGPGTRLTVL.

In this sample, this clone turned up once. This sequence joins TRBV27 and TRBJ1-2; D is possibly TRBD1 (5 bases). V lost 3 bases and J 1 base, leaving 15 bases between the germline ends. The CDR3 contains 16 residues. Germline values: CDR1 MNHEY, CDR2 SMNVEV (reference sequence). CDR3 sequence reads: CASSFSVRGSNYGYTF. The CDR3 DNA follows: TGTGCCAGCAGTTTCTCGGTACGGGGGAGTAACTATGGCTACACCTTC.